The TCR beta chain under discussion was sequenced for a study of blood T cell repertoires in COVID-19. The overall study: Acute and convalescent COVID-19 samples came from the United States, Italy and Spain. The cDNA or gDNA used as material had been derived from T cells, B-cell-depleted T cells, or PBMCs.

How the authors handled the data: Amplification from reference gene primers served as the basis for estimated nucleated cell counts. Measured with immunoSEQ multiplex PCR; TCRdb has only the in-frame clones, and not every one. The V and J calls and clone size were taken over from that table, and D and trimming were inferred from the DNA. Of over 40,000 clones in the sample, less than 90% are singletons; the top ten hold 7.4%. This receptor was identified in a man aged 55 to 70 with active COVID-19. What was sequenced was peripheral blood.

The CDR3 spells CASTARSVGNQPQHF. The CDR3 region has the DNA TGTGCCAGTACCGCTCGATCAGTCGGCAATCAGCCCCAGCATTTT. The chain employs TRBV19 and TRBJ1-5; D unclear. V lost 7 bases and J 2 bases, leaving 15 bases between the germline ends. The CDR3 extends over 15 amino acids. Looked up from germline, CDR1 is LNHDA and CDR2 is SQIVND (reference sequence).